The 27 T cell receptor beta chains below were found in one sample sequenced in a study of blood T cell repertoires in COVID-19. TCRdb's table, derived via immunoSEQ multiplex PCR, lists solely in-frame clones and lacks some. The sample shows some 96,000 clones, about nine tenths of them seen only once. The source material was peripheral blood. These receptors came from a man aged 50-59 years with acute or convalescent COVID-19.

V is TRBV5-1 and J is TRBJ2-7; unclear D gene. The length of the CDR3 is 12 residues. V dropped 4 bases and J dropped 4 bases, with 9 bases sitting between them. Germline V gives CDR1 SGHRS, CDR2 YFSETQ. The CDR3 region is CASSAEGYEQYF. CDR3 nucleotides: TGCGCCAGCAGCGCGGAAGGATACGAGCAGTACTTC.

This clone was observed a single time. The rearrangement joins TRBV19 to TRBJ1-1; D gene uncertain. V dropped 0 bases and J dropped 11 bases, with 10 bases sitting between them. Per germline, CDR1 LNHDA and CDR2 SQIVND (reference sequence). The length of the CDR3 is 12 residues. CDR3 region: CASSIDGWEAFF. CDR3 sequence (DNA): TGTGCCAGTAGTATAGACGGATGGGAGGCTTTCTTT.

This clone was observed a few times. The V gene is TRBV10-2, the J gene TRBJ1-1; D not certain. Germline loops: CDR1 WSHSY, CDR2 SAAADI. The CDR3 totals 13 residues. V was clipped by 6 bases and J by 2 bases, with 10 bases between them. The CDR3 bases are TGCGCCAGCAGGAAGAACCTAAACACTGAAGCTTTCTTT. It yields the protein CASRKNLNTEAFF.

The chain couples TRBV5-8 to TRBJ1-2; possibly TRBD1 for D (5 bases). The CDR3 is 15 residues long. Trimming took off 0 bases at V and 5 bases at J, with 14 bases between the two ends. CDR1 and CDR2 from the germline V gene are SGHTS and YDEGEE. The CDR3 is CASSLDRSGKYGYTF. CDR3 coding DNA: TGTGCCAGCAGCTTGGATCGATCAGGGAAATATGGCTACACCTTC.

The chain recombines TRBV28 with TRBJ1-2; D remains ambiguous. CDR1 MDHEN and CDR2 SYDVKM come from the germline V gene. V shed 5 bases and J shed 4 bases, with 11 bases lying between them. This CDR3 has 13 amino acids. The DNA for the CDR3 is TGTGCCAGCAGTACACAGTACCTCTATGGCTACACCTTC. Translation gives CASSTQYLYGYTF.

The CDR3 sequence: CASSPTAGKTQYF. The CDR3 bases are TGTGCCAGCAGCCCAACCGCGGGAAAGACCCAGTACTTC. The gene calls are TRBV7-8 and TRBJ2-5; tentatively, D is TRBD2 (6 bases). The CDR3 contains 13 residues. The V and J ends lost 5 bases and 6 bases respectively, with 13 bases between them. Germline CDR1 reads SGHVS; CDR2 reads FQNEAQ.

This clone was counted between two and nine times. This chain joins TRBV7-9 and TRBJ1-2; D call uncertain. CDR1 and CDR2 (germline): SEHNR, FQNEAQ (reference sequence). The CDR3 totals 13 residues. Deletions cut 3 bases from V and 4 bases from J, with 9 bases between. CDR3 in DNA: TGTGCCAGCAGCTTGGAGTACGGCTATGGCTACACCTTC. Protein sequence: CASSLEYGYGYTF.

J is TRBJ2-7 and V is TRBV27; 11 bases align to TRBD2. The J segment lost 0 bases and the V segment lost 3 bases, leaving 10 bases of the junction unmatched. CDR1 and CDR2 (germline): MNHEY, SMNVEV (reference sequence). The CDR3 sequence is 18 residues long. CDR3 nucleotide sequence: TGTGCCAGCAGTTTCGGACTAGCGGGTGAAACGAGCTCCTACGAGCAGTACTTC. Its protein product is CASSFGLAGETSSYEQYF.

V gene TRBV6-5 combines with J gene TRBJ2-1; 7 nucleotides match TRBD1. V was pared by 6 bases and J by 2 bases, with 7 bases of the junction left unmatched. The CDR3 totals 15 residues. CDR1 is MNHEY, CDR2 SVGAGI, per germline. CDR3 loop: CASRVGTATYNEQFF. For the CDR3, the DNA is TGTGCCAGCAGGGTAGGGACAGCCACCTACAATGAGCAGTTCTTC.

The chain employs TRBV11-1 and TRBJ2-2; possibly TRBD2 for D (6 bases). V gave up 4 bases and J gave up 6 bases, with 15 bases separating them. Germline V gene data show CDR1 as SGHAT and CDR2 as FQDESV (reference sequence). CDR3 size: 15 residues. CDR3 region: CASSSRVEGSGELFF. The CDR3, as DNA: TGTGCCAGCAGCTCCCGTGTGGAGGGGTCCGGGGAGCTGTTTTTT. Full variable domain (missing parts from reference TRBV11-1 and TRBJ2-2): EAEVAQSPRYKITEKSQAVAFWCDPISGHATLYWYRQILGQGPELLVQFQDESVVDDSQLPKDRFSAERLKGVDSTLKIQPAELGDSAMYLCASSSRVEGSGELFFGEGSRLTVL.

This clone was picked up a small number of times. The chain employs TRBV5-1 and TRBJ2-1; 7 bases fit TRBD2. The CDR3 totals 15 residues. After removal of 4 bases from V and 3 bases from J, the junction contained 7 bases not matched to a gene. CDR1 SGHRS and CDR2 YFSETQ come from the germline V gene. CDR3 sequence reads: CASSLVGGSYNEQFF. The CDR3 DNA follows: TGCGCCAGCAGCCTCGTAGGCGGGAGCTACAATGAGCAGTTCTTC. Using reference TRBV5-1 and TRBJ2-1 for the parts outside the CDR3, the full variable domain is KAGVTQTPRYLIKTRGQQVTLSCSPISGHRSVSWYQQTPGQGLQFLFEYFSETQRNKGNFPGRFSGRQFSNSRSEMNVSTLELGDSALYLCASSLVGGSYNEQFFGPGTRLTVL.

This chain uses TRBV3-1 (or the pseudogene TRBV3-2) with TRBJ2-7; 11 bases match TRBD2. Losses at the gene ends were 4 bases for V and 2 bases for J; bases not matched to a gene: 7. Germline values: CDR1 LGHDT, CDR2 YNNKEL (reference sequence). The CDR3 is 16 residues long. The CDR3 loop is CASSRAGLAATYEQYF. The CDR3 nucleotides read TGTGCCAGCAGCCGGGCGGGACTAGCGGCTACCTACGAGCAGTACTTC.

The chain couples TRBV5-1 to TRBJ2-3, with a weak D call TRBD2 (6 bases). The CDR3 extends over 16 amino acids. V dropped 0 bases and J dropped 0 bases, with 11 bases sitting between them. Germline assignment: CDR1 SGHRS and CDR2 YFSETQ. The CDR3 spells CASSLASGLSTDTQYF. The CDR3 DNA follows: TGCGCCAGCAGCTTGGCGTCGGGACTTAGCACAGATACGCAGTATTTT.

The CDR3 region is CASSLQVGEKLFF. The CDR3, as DNA: TGTGCCAGCAGCTTGCAGGTTGGTGAAAAACTGTTTTTT. The chain joins TRBV5-5 to TRBJ1-4; D unresolved. The V gene's germline CDR1 is SGHKS and CDR2 YYEKEE (reference sequence). The CDR3 extends over 13 amino acids. V dropped 1 base and J dropped 7 bases, with 8 bases sitting between them.

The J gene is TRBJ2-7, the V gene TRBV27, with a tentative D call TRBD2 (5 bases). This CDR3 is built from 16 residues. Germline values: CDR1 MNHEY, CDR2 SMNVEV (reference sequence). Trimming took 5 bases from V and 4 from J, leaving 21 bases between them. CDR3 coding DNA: TGTGCCAGCAGTCCTACCCAGCGGCCTCGAACTTACGAGCAGTACTTC. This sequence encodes CASSPTQRPRTYEQYF.

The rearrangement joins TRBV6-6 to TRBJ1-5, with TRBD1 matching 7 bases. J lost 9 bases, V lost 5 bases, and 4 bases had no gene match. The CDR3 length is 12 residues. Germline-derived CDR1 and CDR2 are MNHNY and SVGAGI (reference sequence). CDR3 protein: CASSDRVLPQHF. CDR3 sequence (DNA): TGTGCCAGCAGTGACAGGGTACTGCCCCAGCATTTT.

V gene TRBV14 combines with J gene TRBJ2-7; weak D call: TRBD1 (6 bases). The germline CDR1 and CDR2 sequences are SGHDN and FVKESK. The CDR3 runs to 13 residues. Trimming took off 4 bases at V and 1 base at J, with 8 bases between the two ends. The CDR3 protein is CASSRGQSYEQYF. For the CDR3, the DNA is TGTGCCAGCAGCCGTGGACAGTCCTACGAGCAGTACTTC.

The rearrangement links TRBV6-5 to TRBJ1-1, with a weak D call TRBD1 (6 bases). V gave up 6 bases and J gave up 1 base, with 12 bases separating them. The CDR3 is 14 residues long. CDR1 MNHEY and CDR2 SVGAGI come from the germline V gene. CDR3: CASSHGTPNTEAFF. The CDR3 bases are TGTGCCAGCAGCCATGGGACACCGAACACTGAAGCTTTCTTT.

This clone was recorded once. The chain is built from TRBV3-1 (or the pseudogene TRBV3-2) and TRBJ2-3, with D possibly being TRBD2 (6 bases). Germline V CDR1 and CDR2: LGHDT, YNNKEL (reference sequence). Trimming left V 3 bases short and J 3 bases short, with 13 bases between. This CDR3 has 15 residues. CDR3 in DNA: TGTGCCAGCAGCCAGCCCGGGGGAGAGACAGATACGCAGTATTTT. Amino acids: CASSQPGGETDTQYF.

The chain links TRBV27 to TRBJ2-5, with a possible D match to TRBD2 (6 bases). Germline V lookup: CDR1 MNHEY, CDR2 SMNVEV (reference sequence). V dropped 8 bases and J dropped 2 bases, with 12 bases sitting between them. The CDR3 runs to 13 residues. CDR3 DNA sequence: TGTGCCAGCCGAGGGGCGGGACAAGAGACCCAGTACTTC. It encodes CASRGAGQETQYF.

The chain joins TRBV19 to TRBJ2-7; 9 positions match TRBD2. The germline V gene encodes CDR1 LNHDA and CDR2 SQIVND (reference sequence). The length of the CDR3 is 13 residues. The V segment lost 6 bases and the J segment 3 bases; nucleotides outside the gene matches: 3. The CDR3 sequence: CASRTSGSYEQYF. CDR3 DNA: TGTGCCAGTAGGACTAGCGGAAGCTACGAGCAGTACTTC.

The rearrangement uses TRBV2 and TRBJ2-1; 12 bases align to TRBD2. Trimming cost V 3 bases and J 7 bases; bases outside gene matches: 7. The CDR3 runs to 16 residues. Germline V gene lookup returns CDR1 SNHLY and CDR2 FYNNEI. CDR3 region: CASSDPTSGRGNEQFF. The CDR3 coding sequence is TGTGCCAGCAGTGACCCGACTAGCGGGAGAGGGAATGAGCAGTTCTTC.

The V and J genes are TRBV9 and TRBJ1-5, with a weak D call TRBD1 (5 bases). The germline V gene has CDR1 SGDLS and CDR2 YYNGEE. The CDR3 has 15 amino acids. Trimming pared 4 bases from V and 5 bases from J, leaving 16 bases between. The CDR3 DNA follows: TGTGCCAGCAGCCCCAGCGGGGGGGTTCATCAGCCCCAGCATTTT. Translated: CASSPSGGVHQPQHF.

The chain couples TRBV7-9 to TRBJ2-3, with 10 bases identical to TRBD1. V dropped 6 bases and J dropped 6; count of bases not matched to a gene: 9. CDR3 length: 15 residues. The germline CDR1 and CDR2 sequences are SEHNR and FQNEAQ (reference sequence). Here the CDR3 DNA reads TGTGCCAGCAGTCCGACAGGGGGCGGGTCGGATACGCAGTATTTT. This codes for CASSPTGGGSDTQYF.

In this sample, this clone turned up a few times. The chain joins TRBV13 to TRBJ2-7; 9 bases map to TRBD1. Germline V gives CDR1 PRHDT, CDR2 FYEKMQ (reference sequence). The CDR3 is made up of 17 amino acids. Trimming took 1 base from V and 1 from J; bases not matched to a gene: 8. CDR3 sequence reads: CASSLEGQGSPSYEQYF. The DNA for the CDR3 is TGTGCCAGCAGCTTAGAGGGACAGGGTTCGCCTTCCTACGAGCAGTACTTC.

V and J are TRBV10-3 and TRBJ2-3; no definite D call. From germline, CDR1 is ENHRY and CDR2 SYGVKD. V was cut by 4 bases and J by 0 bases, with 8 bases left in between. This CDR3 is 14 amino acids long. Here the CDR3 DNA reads TGTGCCATCAGTGGGGCGCAGAGCACAGATACGCAGTATTTT. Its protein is CAISGAQSTDTQYF.

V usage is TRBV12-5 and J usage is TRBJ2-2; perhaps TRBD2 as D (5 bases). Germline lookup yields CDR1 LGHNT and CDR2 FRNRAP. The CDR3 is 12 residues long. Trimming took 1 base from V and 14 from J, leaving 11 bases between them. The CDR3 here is CASGLARSGLFF. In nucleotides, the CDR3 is TGTGCTAGTGGTTTGGCCCGATCGGGACTGTTTTTT. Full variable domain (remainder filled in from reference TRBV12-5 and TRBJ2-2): DARVTQTPRHKVTEMGQEVTMRCQPILGHNTVFWYRQTMMQGLELLAYFRNRAPLDDSGMPKDRFSAEMPDATLATLKIQPSEPRDSAVYFCASGLARSGLFFGEGSRLTVL.